The 11 T cell receptor beta chains reported below all come from one sample, sequenced in a study of T cells in Graves' hyperthyroidism and ophthalmopathy. Amplified regions were TCR beta CDR3 sequences from RNA transcripts. Initially, a first-round RT-PCR of the TCR CDR3 employed the HTBI primer set. From the multiplex PCR reads, TCRdb called clonotypes with MiXCR, one entry per CDR3 protein. The sample lists about 340,000 distinct CDR3 sequences; about 21% were seen once. The sequenced material came from blood. The receptors here all came from a woman in her 50s with Graves' hyperthyroidism.

This clonotype has ten or more counts. The rearrangement links TRBV5-1 to TRBJ2-3; TRBD2 matches 11 bases. Germline CDR1 reads SGHRS; CDR2 reads YFSETQ. Unmatched junction bases numbered 8, after V lost 3 bases and J lost 2 bases. The CDR3 is 17 amino acids. CDR3 sequence reads: CASSSYLAGGPTDTQYF. The CDR3 coding sequence is TGCGCCAGCAGCTCCTATCTAGCGGGGGGCCCCACAGATACGCAGTATTTT.

This clonotype was found many times. The chain couples TRBV20-1 to TRBJ2-7; possibly TRBD1 for D (5 bases). This CDR3 spans 17 amino acids. Trimming stripped 2 bases from V and 3 bases from J, with 23 bases between. Germline lookup yields CDR1 DFQATT and CDR2 SNEGSKA (reference sequence). CDR3: CSARPSRGGRTGYEQYF. The DNA for the CDR3 is TGCAGTGCTAGACCCTCTAGGGGCGGAAGGACGGGCTACGAGCAGTACTTC.

The table lists this clonotype with a few counts. The chain links TRBV10-3 to TRBJ2-7; TRBD1 matches at 7 bases. Germline V gives CDR1 ENHRY, CDR2 SYGVKD. The CDR3 is 15 amino acids. With V trimmed by 2 bases and J by 4 bases, 8 bases remained unmatched. Written as DNA, the CDR3 is TGTGCCATCAGTGAGCCGACAGGGAGATTGTACGAGCAGTACTTC. It codes for CAISEPTGRLYEQYF.

This clonotype was observed many times. The gene calls are TRBV6-1 and TRBJ2-5, with a possible D match to TRBD2 (6 bases). Germline V gives CDR1 MNHNS, CDR2 SASEGT. V gave up 6 bases and J gave up 7 bases, with 6 bases separating them. The CDR3 has 10 residues. The CDR3 nucleotides read TGTGCCAGCAGAGCGGGGACCCAGTACTTC. As protein: CASRAGTQYF.

This clonotype was seen ten or more times. CDR3 amino acids: CASSEVGGTRDEQFF. DNA of the CDR3: TGTGCCAGCAGTGAAGTTGGCGGGACTAGGGACGAGCAGTTCTTC. V usage is TRBV6-1 and J usage is TRBJ2-1, with TRBD2 identical over 8 bases. The J segment lost 10 bases and the V segment lost 1 base, leaving 9 bases of the junction unmatched. The length of the CDR3 is 15 residues. Germline V gene lookup returns CDR1 MNHNS and CDR2 SASEGT.

This clonotype was recorded at least ten times. The chain has TRBV3-1 and TRBJ2-3, with D perhaps matching TRBD1 (5 bases). Trimming shortened V by 1 base and J by 6 bases, and 17 bases separated the two germline ends. Germline loops: CDR1 LGHDT, CDR2 YNNKEL (reference sequence). The CDR3 extends over 16 amino acids. The CDR3: CASSQVAGKSWDTQYF. DNA of the CDR3: TGTGCCAGCAGCCAAGTTGCAGGGAAAAGCTGGGATACGCAGTATTTT.

This clonotype was recorded at least ten times. The chain links TRBV5-1 to TRBJ2-5; D is unresolved. The V gene lost 0 bases and the J gene lost 2 bases, with 11 bases spanning the gap. This CDR3 is built from 15 residues. The V gene's germline CDR1 is SGHRS and CDR2 YFSETQ. The CDR3 nucleotides are TGCGCCAGCAGCTTGGGGATTGGATTACAAGAGACCCAGTACTTC. It translates to CASSLGIGLQETQYF.

V and J are TRBV2 and TRBJ2-3, with D possibly matching TRBD1 (5 bases). The CDR3 is 16 amino acids. V gave up 5 bases and J gave up 0 bases, with 15 bases separating them. The germline CDR1 and CDR2 sequences are SNHLY and FYNNEI. Here the CDR3 reads CASSFRRTGSTDTQYF. In nucleotides, the CDR3 is TGTGCCAGCAGTTTTAGGCGTACAGGTAGCACAGATACGCAGTATTTT.

A note on this clonotype: A read error is possible here, since a much larger clone lies one base away. The V gene is TRBV28, the J gene TRBJ2-3; D possibly matches TRBD1 or TRBD2 (6 bases each). The CDR3 runs 15 residues. Per the germline V gene, CDR1 is MDHEN and CDR2 is SYDVKM. CDR3 sequence (DNA): TGTACCAGCAGTTTGGGGGGCGTAAGGACAGATACGCAGTATTTT. This codes for CTSSLGGVRTDTQYF.

J is TRBJ1-6 and V is TRBV11-2; 8 bases line up with TRBD1. J was trimmed by 10 bases and V by 2 bases; bases with no gene match: 19. This CDR3 has 19 amino acids. Per germline, CDR1 SGHAT and CDR2 FQNNGV. The CDR3 loop reads CASSLTLGQGRGMVSPLHF. CDR3 nucleotides: TGTGCCAGCAGCTTAACTCTTGGACAGGGTCGTGGAATGGTCTCACCCCTCCACTTT.

The DNA of the CDR3 is TGTGCCAGTCTTAATTTGGGGAACTATGGCTACACCTTC. Its protein is CASLNLGNYGYTF. The chain couples TRBV2 to TRBJ1-2, with no clear D. In germline, CDR1 is SNHLY, CDR2 FYNNEI. CDR3 length equals 13 residues. The V end lost 9 bases, the J end lost 2 bases, and 13 bases lay between the germline ends.